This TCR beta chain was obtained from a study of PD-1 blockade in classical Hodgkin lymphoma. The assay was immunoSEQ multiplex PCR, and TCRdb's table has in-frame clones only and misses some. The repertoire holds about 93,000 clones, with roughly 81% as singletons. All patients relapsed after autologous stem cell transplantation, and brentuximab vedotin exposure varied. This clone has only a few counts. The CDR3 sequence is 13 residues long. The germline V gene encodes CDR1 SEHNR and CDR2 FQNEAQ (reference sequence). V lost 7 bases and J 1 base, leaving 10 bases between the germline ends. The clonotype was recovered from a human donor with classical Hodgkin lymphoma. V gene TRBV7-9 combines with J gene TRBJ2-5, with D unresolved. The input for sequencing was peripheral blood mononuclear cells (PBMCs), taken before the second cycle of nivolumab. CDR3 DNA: TGTGCCAGCACCCCCGTGAGCCAAGAGACCCAGTACTTC. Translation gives CASTPVSQETQYF.